A selection of T cell receptor beta chains follows, all from one sample in a study of vaccination and CD4 T cells after COVID-19. TCRdb re-called the PCR reads through MiXCR, storing one row per CDR3 protein. The sample has more than 6,500 distinct CDR3 sequences; 65% are singletons. No antigens are known for them. The sequencing input was CD4+ T cells from blood, cultured in vitro. The receptors were gathered from a human donor who had recovered from COVID-19. The CDR3 runs from the conserved cysteine through the conserved F or W. D genes are given only for firm matches. Some rows have no size entry. The others give once, few or many, or a class for an expanded clone.

D gene: -
clone size: -
V gene: TRBV20-1
J gene: TRBJ2-1
CDR3 DNA: TGCAGTGCTGTTGGACGGCCCGGGGCCCCCGTCGATGAGCAGTTCTTC
CDR3 protein: CSAVGRPGAPVDEQFF

D gene: -
clone size: few
V gene: TRBV20-1
J gene: TRBJ1-2
CDR3 DNA: TGCAGTGCCACAAACCATAGACGGCCCGTCAACGACTACACCTTC
CDR3 protein: CSATNHRRPVNDYTF

D gene: TRBD2
clone size: -
V gene: TRBV4-3
J gene: TRBJ2-1
CDR3 DNA: TGCGCCAGCAGCCCTGACTTACACACACTCGGTTTAGCTAGCGGGAGTGCGGGTGAGCAGTTCTTC
CDR3 protein: CASSPDLHTLGLASGSAGEQFF

D gene: TRBD2
clone size: -
V gene: TRBV6-1
J gene: TRBJ2-3
CDR3 DNA: TGTGCCAGCAGCCAATGGGCGGGGGGGCTTGCAGATACGCAGTATTTT
CDR3 protein: CASSQWAGGLADTQYF

D gene: TRBD1
clone size: -
V gene: TRBV5-4
J gene: TRBJ1-2
CDR3 DNA: TGTGCCAGCAGCTTGGAGAGGACAGGGGTAGGCTACACCTTC
CDR3 protein: CASSLERTGVGYTF

D gene: -
clone size: -
V gene: TRBV20-1
J gene: TRBJ2-3
CDR3 DNA: TGCAGTGCTAGGGTAGCGGCCACAGATACGCAGTATTTT
CDR3 protein: CSARVAATDTQYF

D gene: -
clone size: -
V gene: TRBV6-1
J gene: TRBJ1-2
CDR3 DNA: TGTGCCACGGTGTCTAACGGGCAGTGGAGGAGCTACACCTTC
CDR3 protein: CATVSNGQWRSYTF

D gene: -
clone size: few
V gene: TRBV7-9
J gene: TRBJ2-7
CDR3 DNA: TGTGCCAGCAGCTTAGAGGCCTACGAGCAGTACTTC
CDR3 protein: CASSLEAYEQYF

D gene: -
clone size: -
V gene: TRBV18
J gene: TRBJ1-2
CDR3 DNA: TGTGCCAGCTCACCCCAGCAGGGACCAGGCTACACCTTC
CDR3 protein: CASSPQQGPGYTF

D gene: TRBD2
clone size: -
V gene: TRBV15
J gene: TRBJ2-3
CDR3 DNA: TGTGCCACCAGCAGAGAGGCGGGAGGGCGGGGTACGCAGTATTTT
CDR3 protein: CATSREAGGRGTQYF

D gene: TRBD2
clone size: -
V gene: TRBV11-2
J gene: TRBJ2-1
CDR3 DNA: TGTGCCAGCAGCTGGGGGGGGAATGAGCAGTTCTTC
CDR3 protein: CASSWGGNEQFF

D gene: TRBD1
clone size: -
V gene: TRBV27
J gene: TRBJ2-7
CDR3 DNA: TGTGCCAGTTCAGAACAGGGGCGCTACGAGCAGTACTTC
CDR3 protein: CASSEQGRYEQYF

D gene: TRBD1
clone size: few
V gene: TRBV5-8
J gene: TRBJ2-7
CDR3 DNA: TGTGCCAGCAGCCCATGGACAGGGGGCAGATCCTACGAGCAGTACTTC
CDR3 protein: CASSPWTGGRSYEQYF

D gene: -
clone size: -
V gene: TRBV18
J gene: TRBJ2-5
CDR3 DNA: TGTGCCAGCTCACTCCAGGGGAAAGAGACCCAGTACTTC
CDR3 protein: CASSLQGKETQYF

D gene: -
clone size: few
V gene: TRBV2
J gene: TRBJ1-2
CDR3 DNA: TGTGCCAGCAAAAAGGACAGTAACTATGGCTACACCTTC
CDR3 protein: CASKKDSNYGYTF

D gene: TRBD2
clone size: -
V gene: TRBV20-1
J gene: TRBJ2-7
CDR3 DNA: TGCAGTGCAAAGACCGGACTAGCGGGACACGAGCAGTACTTC
CDR3 protein: CSAKTGLAGHEQYF

D gene: -
clone size: few
V gene: TRBV28
J gene: TRBJ1-2
CDR3 DNA: TGTGCCAGCAGTACGCAGGGGAACTATGGCTACACCTTC
CDR3 protein: CASSTQGNYGYTF

D gene: TRBD2
clone size: -
V gene: TRBV10-3
J gene: TRBJ2-5
CDR3 DNA: TGTGCCATCAGTGATTTTGGGACTAGTGTTTATAAAGAGACCCAGTACTTC
CDR3 protein: CAISDFGTSVYKETQYF

D gene: TRBD1
clone size: medium-sized
V gene: TRBV10-3
J gene: TRBJ1-1
CDR3 DNA: TGTGCCATCAGTGCTGACAGGGAGGGGACTGAAGCTTTCTTT
CDR3 protein: CAISADREGTEAFF

D gene: TRBD2
clone size: -
V gene: TRBV12-3/TRBV12-4
J gene: TRBJ2-5
CDR3 DNA: TGTGCCAGCAGCTTTACCGGGACTAGCGGGGGGGCCCTCCGGGAGACCCAGTACTTC
CDR3 protein: CASSFTGTSGGALRETQYF

D gene: -
clone size: -
V gene: TRBV20-1
J gene: TRBJ2-7
CDR3 DNA: TGCAGTGCTAGAGATCACTATCGGGGAAACGAGCAGTACTTC
CDR3 protein: CSARDHYRGNEQYF